Below, one T cell receptor (beta chain) is given with its context. This CDR3 is 15 amino acids long. V lost 0 bases to trimming and J lost 3 bases, with 8 bases between them. Germline V gene lookup returns CDR1 KGHSH and CDR2 LQKENI. The data belong to a study of T cell changes during pregnancy in multiple sclerosis. Sequencing was performed with immunoSEQ multiplex PCR; in TCRdb, only in-frame clones are kept and a portion is missing. The table shows about 61,000 clones, with 90% occurring only once. The chain couples TRBV18 to TRBJ1-4; no clear D. The receptor comes from a female donor in good health, enrolled as a control in a pregnancy study. The material was peripheral blood, obtained in the first trimester of pregnancy. CDR3 residues: CASSPPSLPNEKLFF. CDR3 coding DNA: TGTGCCAGCTCACCACCGTCCCTCCCTAATGAAAAACTGTTTTTT.